This paragraph covers one T cell receptor (beta chain) sequence. Its antigen is currently not known. Base-call qualities are not available, and no considerably larger clone is one nucleotide away. The germline V gene supplies CDR1 MNHNS and CDR2 SASEGT. V drops 0 bases and J drops 0 bases, leaving 6 bases in between. The CDR3 sequence holds 16 residues, the cysteine and phenylalanine included. CDR3 DNA only is kept here, 48 bases in frame from base 1. This entry belongs to a study of T-cell reconstitution after alpha-beta-depleted transplantation in children listed by TCRdb under 2016. Turning to the overall study: Using TCR repertoire profiling, the study quantitatively followed how T-cell immune reconstitution unfolded in children after TCRalphabeta/CD19-depleted allogeneic hematopoietic cell transplantation.

The library was produced with PCR. TCRdb records Illumina HiSeq 2500 as the sequencer. To normalize quantification of the TCRbeta repertoire, the TCR libraries were built with molecular barcoding that relied on unique molecular identifiers. TCRdb trimmed the raw reads at Q25, called clones with MiXCR and kept productive beta chains. When rows share a CDR3 protein, they turn into one entry using the most common DNA and genes. The sample yields 250,000 to 300,000 distinct CDR3 sequences; 9.9% were counted once. Jointly, the top ten make up about 9.4% of the sample. The chain was built from TRBV6-1 and TRBJ1-6, with no reliable assignment of the D segment. The receptor comes from a human donor who donated a stem cell graft to a child with SCID. The specimen comprised PBMCs from the stem cell graft donor, sampled from the stem cell graft. The DNA sequence is as follows: TGTGCCAGCAGTGAAGCGGGGAGCTCCTATAATTCACCCCTCCACTTT. Its amino acids are CASSEAGSSYNSPLHF.